One and the same sample provided the 14 T cell receptor beta chains below, sequenced in a study of blood T cells in healthy people across ages. Using a J-beta primer mix together with a sample-barcoded 5' primer, a second PCR was run for 7 to 11 cycles. One entry per CDR3 protein results from TCRdb running MiXCR on the 5' RACE reads. The repertoire consists of over a million distinct CDR3 sequences, with under 45% occurring once and the leading ten covering approximately 20%. The sequenced sample was blood. The origin of the receptors is a woman aged 55-70 years in good health.

This chain connects TRBV7-9 to TRBJ1-2; 7 bases match TRBD1. The length of the CDR3 is 13 residues. Germline loops: CDR1 SEHNR, CDR2 FQNEAQ (reference sequence). J gave up 3 bases and V 8 bases, and 6 bases lay outside the gene matches. CDR3 residues: CASAAGQYYGYTF. For the CDR3, the DNA is TGTGCCAGCGCCGCGGGACAGTACTATGGCTACACCTTC.

The rearrangement links TRBV7-9 to TRBJ2-7; D remains ambiguous. TRBJ2-5 matches the DNA end more closely, so the J call is doubtful. This CDR3 comprises 15 residues. Germline lookup yields CDR1 SEHNR and CDR2 FQNEAQ (reference sequence). The chain's CDR3 is CASSLEPLIGQTQYF. In DNA form, the CDR3 reads TGTGCCAGCAGCTTAGAGCCCCTGATAGGGCAGACCCAGTACTTC.

The V gene is TRBV18, the J gene TRBJ2-1; 8 bases match TRBD2. This CDR3 is 15 amino acids long. CDR1 is KGHSH, CDR2 LQKENI, per germline. The ends lost 2 bases at V and 8 bases at J; junction bases unmatched: 8. The CDR3 DNA reads as TGTGCCAGCTCACCATTGGGGCGGGAGGTCGATGAGCAGTTCTTC. Its protein is CASSPLGREVDEQFF.

J is TRBJ2-3 and V is TRBV27, with D perhaps TRBD2 (6 bases). Trimming removed 2 bases at V and 1 base at J, with 16 bases between. The germline V gene has CDR1 MNHEY and CDR2 SMNVEV (reference sequence). This CDR3 comprises 17 residues. DNA of the CDR3: TGTGCCAGCAGTTTAAGGGACTGCATTTGGGGCACAGATACGCAGTATTTT. Its translation is CASSLRDCIWGTDTQYF.

This clonotype was seen repeatedly, ten times or more. V usage is TRBV6-5 and J usage is TRBJ1-1; maybe TRBD1 (5 bases). This CDR3 comprises 14 residues. From germline, CDR1 is MNHEY and CDR2 SVGAGI. Between the trimmed V and J ends, which lost 4 bases and 8 bases, there was a span of 17 bases. DNA of the CDR3: TGTGCCAGCAGTTCCAGGGTAGGGCCCTACGAAGCTTTCTTT. Its translation: CASSSRVGPYEAFF.

The rearrangement links TRBV20-1 to TRBJ1-2; possible D gene TRBD1, 5 bases. Germline CDR1 is DFQATT and CDR2 is SNEGSKA (reference sequence). This CDR3 has 17 amino acids. Trimming removed 1 base at V and 7 bases at J, with 25 bases between. The CDR3 bases are TGCAGTGCTAGAGTCTCGACAGATAGCAACAGATCAGGTGGCTACACCTTC. Encoded protein: CSARVSTDSNRSGGYTF.

The J gene is TRBJ2-5, the V gene TRBV24-1, with TRBD2 identical over 13 bases. Trimming took 6 bases from V and 11 from J; bases not matched to a gene: 11. The germline V gene encodes CDR1 KGHDR and CDR2 SFDVKD. CDR3 length: 15 amino acids. In nucleotides, the CDR3 is TGTGCCACCAGTCCAGTCGGGACTAGCGGGAATGAGCAGTACTTC. Translation: CATSPVGTSGNEQYF.

J is TRBJ2-6 and V is TRBV5-1; 7 nucleotides line up with TRBD1. Trimming took 2 bases from V and 3 from J; bases not matched to a gene: 2. There are 15 residues in the CDR3. Per germline, CDR1 SGHRS and CDR2 YFSETQ. DNA of the CDR3: TGCGCCAGCAGCTTTACAGGGGTTGGGGCCAACGTCCTGACTTTC. The encoded protein is CASSFTGVGANVLTF. The complete variable domain, with remaining parts taken from reference TRBV5-1 and TRBJ2-6, reads KAGVTQTPRYLIKTRGQQVTLSCSPISGHRSVSWYQQTPGQGLQFLFEYFSETQRNKGNFPGRFSGRQFSNSRSEMNVSTLELGDSALYLCASSFTGVGANVLTFGAGSRLTVL.

V usage is TRBV18 and J usage is TRBJ2-3; D is unresolved. V was cut by 5 bases and J by 5 bases, with 11 bases left in between. Germline CDR1 and CDR2: KGHSH and LQKENI. The CDR3 spans 13 residues. The CDR3 sequence is CASSILSGDTQYF. The DNA of the CDR3 is TGTGCCAGCTCAATTCTTAGTGGAGATACGCAGTATTTT.

The V and J genes are TRBV2 and TRBJ2-4; possibly TRBD2 for D (5 bases). CDR3 size: 13 residues. The ends were cut back, 6 bases at V and 8 bases at J, with 14 bases in the middle. Germline CDR1 reads SNHLY; CDR2 reads FYNNEI. CDR3 amino acids: CASRRSGGDIQYF. The DNA of the CDR3 is TGTGCCAGCAGGAGAAGCGGTGGGGACATTCAGTACTTC. Full variable domain (remainder filled in from reference TRBV2 and TRBJ2-4): EPEVTQTPSHQVTQMGQEVILRCVPISNHLYFYWYRQILGQKVEFLVSFYNNEISEKSEIFDDQFSVERPDGSNFTLKIRSTKLEDSAMYFCASRRSGGDIQYFGAGTRLSVL.

There are a few counts of this clonotype. The chain carries TRBV28 and TRBJ1-5; D is undetermined. There are 12 residues in the CDR3. Per germline, CDR1 MDHEN and CDR2 SYDVKM. V was clipped by 8 bases and J by 7 bases, with 12 bases between them. The CDR3 reads CASFTQRQPQHF. As DNA, the CDR3 is TGTGCCAGCTTTACCCAGAGGCAGCCCCAGCATTTT.

For the CDR3, the DNA is TGTGCCATCAAAAAGGGGCCCCCAGACGAGCAGTACTTC. Protein sequence: CAIKKGPPDEQYF. The chain employs TRBV10-3 and TRBJ2-7; tentative D call: TRBD1 (5 bases). V dropped 7 bases and J dropped 5 bases, with 15 bases sitting between them. CDR1 is ENHRY and CDR2 is SYGVKD in the germline V gene. CDR3 length: 13 residues.

This clonotype showed up just a few times. This chain links TRBV27 with TRBJ2-7, with TRBD2 matching over 10 bases. Trimming cost V 5 bases and J 6 bases; bases outside gene matches: 7. Per the germline V gene, CDR1 is MNHEY and CDR2 is SMNVEV (reference sequence). This CDR3 has 14 amino acids. DNA of the CDR3: TGTGCCAGCAGTGCGGGACTAGCGACACGCGAGCAGTACTTC. This gives the protein CASSAGLATREQYF.

The chain couples TRBV5-1 to TRBJ1-2; 7 nucleotides align to TRBD1. CDR1 and CDR2 (germline): SGHRS, YFSETQ. The CDR3 totals 15 residues. V shed 4 bases and J 4 bases; nucleotides not matched to a gene: 10. CDR3 nucleotides: TGCGCCAGCAGCATCTCGCAGGGGGTCGTCTATGGCTACACCTTC. As protein: CASSISQGVVYGYTF.